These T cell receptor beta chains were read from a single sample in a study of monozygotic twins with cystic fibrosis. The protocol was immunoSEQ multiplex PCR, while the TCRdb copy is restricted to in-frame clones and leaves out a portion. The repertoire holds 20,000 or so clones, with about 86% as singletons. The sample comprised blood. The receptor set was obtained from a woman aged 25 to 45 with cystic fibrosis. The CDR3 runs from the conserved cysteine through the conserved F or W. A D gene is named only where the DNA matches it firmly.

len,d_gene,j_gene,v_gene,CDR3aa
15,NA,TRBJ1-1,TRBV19,CASSTVMGGPWEAFF
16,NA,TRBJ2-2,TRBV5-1,CASSLAQGWNTGELFF
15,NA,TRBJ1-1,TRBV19,CASSIGPTVNTEAFF
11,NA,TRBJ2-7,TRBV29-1,CSVSSSYEQYF
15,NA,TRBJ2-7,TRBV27,CASSSPGFLSYEQYF
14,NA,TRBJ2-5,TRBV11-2,CASSLAETQETQYF
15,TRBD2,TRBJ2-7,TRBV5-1,CASSPGTSGTYEQYF
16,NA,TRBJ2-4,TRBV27,CASRSGQTLAKNIQYF
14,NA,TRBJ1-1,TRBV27,CASSPRRGNTEAFF
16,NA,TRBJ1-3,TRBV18,CASSPWGQTSGNTIYF
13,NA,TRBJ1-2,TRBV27,CASSPLWGYGYTF
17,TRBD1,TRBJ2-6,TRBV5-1,CASDFGTGVSGANVLTF
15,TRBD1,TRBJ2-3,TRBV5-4,CASSPLKDRVSTQYF
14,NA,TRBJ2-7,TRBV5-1,CASSEGRGPYEQYF
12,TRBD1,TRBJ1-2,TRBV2,CARERTGYGYTF
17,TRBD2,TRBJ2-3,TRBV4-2,CASSPRGGAGGTDTQYF
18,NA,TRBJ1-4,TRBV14,CASSQAPYWGATNEKLFF
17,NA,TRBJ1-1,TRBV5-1,CASSLADQVLINTEAFF
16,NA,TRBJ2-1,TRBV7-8,CASSLVGLEYYNEQFF
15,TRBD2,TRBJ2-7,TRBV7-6,CASSQAAGGGYEQYF
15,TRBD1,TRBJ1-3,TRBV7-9,CASSYGTGPGNTIYF
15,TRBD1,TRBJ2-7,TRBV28,CASRAGTGGLYEQYF
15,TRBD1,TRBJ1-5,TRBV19,CASSIWGQSNQPQHF
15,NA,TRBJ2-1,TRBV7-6,CASSLFDGTWNEQFF
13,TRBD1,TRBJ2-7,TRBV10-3,CATSVRDSYEQYF
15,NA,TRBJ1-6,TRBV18,CASSPPVSYNSPLHF
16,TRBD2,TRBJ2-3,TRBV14,CASSPRLAGPRDTQYF
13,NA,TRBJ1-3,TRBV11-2,CASSLLVGNTIYF
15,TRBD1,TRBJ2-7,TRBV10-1,CASSERTGGWDEQYF
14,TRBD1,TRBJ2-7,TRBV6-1,CASSPGTATYEQYF
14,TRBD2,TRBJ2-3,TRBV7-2,CASSRSGGPDTQYF
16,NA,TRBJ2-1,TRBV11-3,CASSLAHSAVGNEQFF
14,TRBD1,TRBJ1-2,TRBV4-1,CASSSSDRVDGYTF
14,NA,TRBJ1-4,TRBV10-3,CATSGGIGTEKLFF
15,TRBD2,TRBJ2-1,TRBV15,CATQTSGEGYNEQFF
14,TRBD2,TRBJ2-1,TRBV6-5,CASTLAGGPYEQFF
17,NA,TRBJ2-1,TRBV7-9,CASSLANILWPHNEQFF
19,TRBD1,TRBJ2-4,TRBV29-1,CSVEGICWDRELIRNIQYF
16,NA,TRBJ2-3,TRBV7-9,CASSLTPSPGTDTQYF
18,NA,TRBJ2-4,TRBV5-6,CASSRRGLLVVAKNIQYF
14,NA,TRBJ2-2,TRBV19,CASSSPGRTGELFF
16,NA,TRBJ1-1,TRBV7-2,CASSLSGAVAELEAFF
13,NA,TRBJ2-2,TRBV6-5,CASNAIRAGELFF
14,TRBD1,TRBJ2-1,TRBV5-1,CASSSGTGANEQFF
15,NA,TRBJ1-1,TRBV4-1,CASSQDMAGNTEAFF
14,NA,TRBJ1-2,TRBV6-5,CASTLFGGVNGYTF
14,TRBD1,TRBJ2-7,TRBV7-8,CASSLEGTGYEQYF
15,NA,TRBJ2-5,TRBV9,CASSSRPGTQETQYF
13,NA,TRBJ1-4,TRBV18,CASSPPSREKLFF
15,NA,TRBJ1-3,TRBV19,CASSNDRRGENTIYF
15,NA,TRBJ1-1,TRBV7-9,CASSFQGGAGTEAFF
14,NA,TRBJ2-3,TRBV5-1,CASRKDPSTDTQYF
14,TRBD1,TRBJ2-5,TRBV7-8,CASSLNRGRETQYF